Listed here are 7 T cell receptor beta chains from one sample, sequenced in a study of T cells in Graves' hyperthyroidism and ophthalmopathy. Amplified TCR beta CDR3 regions derived from RNA transcripts. TCR CDR3 regions were first amplified by RT-PCR with HTBI primers. TCRdb recomputed calls from the multiplex PCR reads with MiXCR, one row per CDR3 protein. The sample carries 550,000 to 600,000 distinct CDR3 sequences, approximately 44% recorded once. Sequencing used peripheral blood or thyroid tissue (not recorded which). Receptor source: an adult woman with Graves' disease, either hyperthyroidism or ophthalmopathy (not recorded which).

The J gene is TRBJ1-1, the V gene TRBV7-3; D call uncertain. Trimming took 10 bases from V and 1 from J, leaving 7 bases between them. The CDR3 spans 11 residues. Germline CDR1 is SGHTA and CDR2 is FQGTGA. In DNA form, the CDR3 reads TGTGCCACCACCGCGAACACTGAAGCTTTCTTT. Its translation: CATTANTEAFF. The full variable domain, rest sourced from reference TRBV7-3 and TRBJ1-1, is GAGVSQTPSNKVTEKGKYVELRCDPISGHTALYWYRQSLGQGPEFLIYFQGTGAADDSGLPNDRFFAVRPEGSVSTLKIQRTERGDSAVYLCATTANTEAFFGQGTRLTVV.

This clonotype was observed many times. The chain combines TRBV13 with TRBJ1-5; TRBD1 aligns across 7 bases. Trimming took 5 bases from V and 5 from J; bases not matched to a gene: 12. Germline lookup yields CDR1 PRHDT and CDR2 FYEKMQ (reference sequence). There are 16 residues in the CDR3. The CDR3 DNA is TGTGCCAGCAGCCGTAGCCCGACAGGGAGAGATCAGCCCCAGCATTTT. The encoded protein is CASSRSPTGRDQPQHF.

This clonotype was counted only a few times. The chain is built from TRBV29-1 and TRBJ2-5; tentatively, D is TRBD1 (7 bases). CDR1 is SQVTM, CDR2 ANQGSEA, per germline. The CDR3 sequence is 13 residues long. V gave up 7 bases and J gave up 5 bases, with 17 bases separating them. The CDR3, as DNA: TGCAGCGCGCTCGGGCCAGGGGGGGAGACCCAGTACTTC. Its translation: CSALGPGGETQYF.

In this sample, this clonotype turned up once. The chain combines TRBV20-1 with TRBJ2-7, with 8 bases fitting TRBD1. This CDR3 has 15 residues. The junction had 17 bases not matched to a gene; V was cut back by 6 bases and J by 7 bases. CDR1 is DFQATT, CDR2 SNEGSKA, per germline (reference sequence). CDR3 sequence: CSAERQGQTLKEQYF. The CDR3 DNA sequence: TGCAGTGCGGAAAGACAGGGGCAGACTTTGAAAGAGCAGTACTTC.

The CDR3 bases are TGTGCCATCAGTGGGACACCAGAGACTGAAGCTTTCTTT. It translates to CAISGTPETEAFF. The chain couples TRBV10-3 to TRBJ1-1, with TRBD1 as a possible D gene (5 bases). Deletions cut 4 bases from V and 5 bases from J, with 11 bases between. The V gene's germline CDR1 is ENHRY and CDR2 SYGVKD. The CDR3 sequence is 13 residues long.

This clonotype was recorded many times. The CDR3 DNA is TGCGCCAGCAGCTTGGCCGCCGGGGGGGGCCACACCTTC. It translates to CASSLAAGGGHTF. This chain links TRBV5-1 with TRBJ1-2; possible D gene TRBD1, 6 bases. V was clipped by 0 bases and J by 12 bases, with 15 bases between them. This CDR3 has 13 residues. The germline gives CDR1 SGHRS, CDR2 YFSETQ.

The chain uses TRBV20-1 and TRBJ2-2, with D uncertain. The CDR3 is 15 residues long. Germline V gene lookup returns CDR1 DFQATT and CDR2 SNEGSKA (reference sequence). V lost 6 bases, J lost 4 bases, and 18 bases lay in between. The CDR3 coding sequence is TGCAGTGCCCCAGCTGCGCGGCGGCCCACCGGGGAGCTGTTTTTT. Its translation is CSAPAARRPTGELFF.